These 27 T cell receptor beta chains originate from one sample sequenced in a study of blood T cell repertoires in COVID-19. The method was immunoSEQ multiplex PCR; TCRdb's version includes in-frame clones alone and lacks a portion of them. Among some 190,000 clones listed, around 82% were seen once. The sequencing sample was made of PBMCs or T cells enriched from blood (not recorded which). These receptors came from a woman aged 50 to 60 with acute COVID-19.

CDR3 in amino acids: CASSTTYTEAFF. CDR3 DNA sequence: TGTGCCAGCAGTACTACCTACACTGAAGCTTTCTTT. V usage is TRBV2 and J usage is TRBJ1-1; the D is unclear. V shed 5 bases and J shed 3 bases, with 7 bases lying between them. Germline CDR1 is SNHLY and CDR2 is FYNNEI. The CDR3 totals 12 residues.

The chain recombines TRBV24-1 with TRBJ2-7; weak D call: TRBD1 (5 bases). V lost 9 bases and J lost 0, with 11 bases in between. The CDR3 runs to 13 residues. Germline lookup yields CDR1 KGHDR and CDR2 SFDVKD. The CDR3 DNA reads as TGTGCCACCCAGGGTGACCTCTCCTACGAGCAGTACGTC. This encodes CATQGDLSYEQYV.

The rearrangement joins TRBV11-2 to TRBJ1-3; D ambiguous. The CDR3 is 15 residues long. Trimming removed 0 bases from V and 0 bases from J, with 6 bases in between. Germline CDR1 and CDR2: SGHAT and FQNNGV. The CDR3, as DNA: TGTGCCAGCAGCTTAGATCCATTCTCTGGAAACACCATATATTTT. Translation gives CASSLDPFSGNTIYF.

This clone was observed a few times. The chain has TRBV29-1 and TRBJ1-2, with 8 bases fitting TRBD1. This CDR3 has 14 amino acids. V lost 3 bases and J lost 4; bases outside the gene matches: 7. Germline-derived CDR1 and CDR2 are SQVTM and ANQGSEA. The CDR3 loop is CSVDGTGGSYGYTF. CDR3 coding DNA: TGCAGCGTTGATGGAACAGGGGGGAGCTATGGCTACACCTTC.

This clone appeared a single time. The chain uses TRBV14 and TRBJ2-1; TRBD1 agrees at 8 bases. This CDR3 region has 16 residues. After removal of 4 bases from V and 2 bases from J, the junction contained 7 bases not matched to a gene. The germline V gene encodes CDR1 SGHDN and CDR2 FVKESK. CDR3 DNA sequence: TGTGCCAGCAGCCGATCCGGGACAGGAACCTACAATGAGCAGTTCTTC. Translating it yields CASSRSGTGTYNEQFF. Variable domain in full (rest from reference TRBV14 and TRBJ2-1): EAGVTQFPSHSVIEKGQTVTLRCDPISGHDNLYWYRRVMGKEIKFLLHFVKESKQDESGMPNNRFLAERTGGTYSTLKVQPAELEDSGVYFCASSRSGTGTYNEQFFGPGTRLTVL.

This clone is medium-sized (0.01 to 0.1%) by share. The chain recombines TRBV6-4 with TRBJ2-1; unclear D gene. The CDR3 totals 14 residues. With 0 bases removed from V and 5 bases from J, the gap between germline ends came to 8 bases. CDR1 and CDR2 from the germline V gene are MRHNA and SNTAGT. This chain's CDR3 is CASSDSASHNEQFF. DNA for the CDR3: TGTGCCAGCAGTGACTCGGCATCCCACAATGAGCAGTTCTTC.

The chain is built from TRBV7-2 and TRBJ2-1, with TRBD2 matching over 8 bases. This CDR3 is 15 amino acids long. Looked up from germline, CDR1 is SGHTA and CDR2 is FQGNSA. With V trimmed by 1 base and J by 7 bases, 6 bases remained unmatched. The CDR3 region is CASSLVTGGYNEQFF. CDR3 in DNA: TGTGCCAGCAGCTTAGTAACGGGGGGGTATAATGAGCAGTTCTTC.

This rearrangement joins TRBV6-5 to TRBJ1-1, with 7 bases matching TRBD1. The CDR3 runs 12 residues. J was trimmed by 3 bases and V by 10 bases; bases with no gene match: 5. Per the germline V gene, CDR1 is MNHEY and CDR2 is SVGAGI. The CDR3 DNA follows: TGTGCCATCTTTGACAGGGACACTGAAGCTTTCTTT. It is translated as CAIFDRDTEAFF.

This chain uses TRBV5-4 with TRBJ2-5; 8 nucleotides align to TRBD1. Germline lookup yields CDR1 SGHNT and CDR2 YYREEE (reference sequence). Losses at the gene ends were 0 bases for V and 4 bases for J; bases not matched to a gene: 5. CDR3 size: 15 residues. The CDR3 DNA is TGTGCCAGCAGCTTGGAACAGGGGGTTGGAGAGACCCAGTACTTC. This translates into CASSLEQGVGETQYF.

The V and J genes are TRBV19 and TRBJ2-2; 14 bases agree with TRBD2. CDR3 length: 16 residues. The junction had 7 bases not matched to a gene; V was cut back by 9 bases and J by 4 bases. Looked up from germline, CDR1 is LNHDA and CDR2 is SQIVND (reference sequence). The CDR3 reads CASLRTSGGITGELFF. The CDR3 DNA reads TGTGCCAGCCTACGGACTAGCGGGGGGATCACCGGGGAGCTGTTTTTT.

This chain uses TRBV18 with TRBJ1-2, with 9 positions matching TRBD1. CDR3 length: 15 residues. Looked up from germline, CDR1 is KGHSH and CDR2 is LQKENI. J gave up 6 bases and V 4 bases, and 9 bases lay outside the gene matches. The CDR3 loop is CASSLYEGQGDGYTF. The CDR3 DNA reads TGTGCCAGCTCACTTTATGAGGGACAGGGAGATGGCTACACCTTC.

The V gene is TRBV2, the J gene TRBJ2-3, with D maybe TRBD1 (5 bases). The V end lost 1 base, the J end lost 2 bases, and 7 bases lay between the germline ends. The CDR3 has 14 amino acids. Germline V gene data show CDR1 as SNHLY and CDR2 as FYNNEI. Here the CDR3 DNA reads TGTGCCAGCAGTGAAGGACAGTCCACAGATACGCAGTATTTT. It is translated as CASSEGQSTDTQYF.

The chain joins TRBV2 to TRBJ1-1; 7 bases are shared with TRBD1. Germline V gene sequence: CDR1 SNHLY, CDR2 FYNNEI. Trimming removed 6 bases from V and 5 bases from J; junction bases left unmatched: 3. This CDR3 is 12 amino acids long. The CDR3 loop is CASRTGNTEAFF. For the CDR3, the DNA is TGTGCCAGCAGGACAGGGAATACTGAAGCTTTCTTT.

The chain joins TRBV18 to TRBJ1-1; the match to TRBD1 covers 7 bases. V lost 3 bases to trimming and J lost 6 bases; unmatched junction nucleotides: 10. The V gene's germline CDR1 is KGHSH and CDR2 LQKENI. This CDR3 comprises 15 residues. CDR3 DNA sequence: TGTGCCAGCTCACCCCGTAATACAGGGGACGCTGAAGCTTTCTTT. Its protein is CASSPRNTGDAEAFF. Based on the CDR3 plus reference TRBV18 and TRBJ1-1, the full variable domain is NAGVMQNPRHLVRRRGQEARLRCSPMKGHSHVYWYRQLPEEGLKFMVYLQKENIIDESGMPKERFSAEFPKEGPSILRIQQVVRGDSAAYFCASSPRNTGDAEAFFGQGTRLTVV.

CDR3 DNA: TGTGCCAGCAGCTTCTTTAGCGGGGGCCAAGAGACCCAGTACTTC. Its protein product is CASSFFSGGQETQYF. The rearrangement joins TRBV7-3 to TRBJ2-5; the match to TRBD2 covers 9 bases. Germline V gene data show CDR1 as SGHTA and CDR2 as FQGTGA. The CDR3 extends over 15 amino acids. The J segment lost 1 base and the V segment lost 3 bases, leaving 3 bases of the junction unmatched.

The rearrangement uses TRBV5-1 and TRBJ1-2, with D unresolved. Germline values: CDR1 SGHRS, CDR2 YFSETQ. Trimming cost V 2 bases and J 6 bases, with 17 bases left between them. This CDR3 region has 15 residues. The CDR3 sequence is CASSFGRRESDGYTF. The CDR3 nucleotides read TGCGCCAGCAGCTTCGGACGGCGGGAGAGTGATGGCTACACCTTC.

The sample holds a few counts of this clone. This chain links TRBV7-9 with TRBJ2-2; 7 positions match TRBD1. Germline V gene data show CDR1 as SEHNR and CDR2 as FQNEAQ (reference sequence). The V and J ends lost 5 bases and 5 bases, in that order; junction bases with no gene match: 14. The CDR3 is made up of 17 amino acids. The CDR3 coding sequence is TGTGCCAGCAGCCCACCCCTGATGACAGGGTTTACCGGGGAGCTGTTTTTT. It translates to CASSPPLMTGFTGELFF. Full variable domain (remainder filled in from reference TRBV7-9 and TRBJ2-2): DTGVSQNPRHKITKRGQNVTFRCDPISEHNRLYWYRQTLGQGPEFLTYFQNEAQLEKSRLLSDRFSAERPKGSFSTLEIQRTEQGDSAMYLCASSPPLMTGFTGELFFGEGSRLTVL.

The rearrangement joins TRBV4-3 to TRBJ2-2, with a tentative D call TRBD1 (6 bases). Germline loops: CDR1 LGHNA, CDR2 YSLEER. V was pared by 3 bases and J by 6 bases, with 20 bases between. The CDR3 sequence is 17 residues long. Here the CDR3 reads CASSQDIDRTVPGELFF. For the CDR3, the DNA is TGCGCCAGCAGCCAGGACATAGACCGGACAGTGCCCGGGGAGCTGTTTTTT.

This chain uses TRBV7-9 with TRBJ1-3; D not resolved. This CDR3 comprises 14 residues. The germline V gene has CDR1 SEHNR and CDR2 FQNEAQ (reference sequence). V was shortened by 4 bases and J by 1 base, with 8 bases between the two germline ends. The CDR3 DNA is TGTGCCAGCAGCTCCGGGTTATCTGGAAACACCATATATTTT. This codes for CASSSGLSGNTIYF.

The V and J genes are TRBV10-3 and TRBJ1-3; D may be TRBD1 (6 bases). Germline V gives CDR1 ENHRY, CDR2 SYGVKD. V was shortened by 8 bases and J by 2 bases, with 10 bases between the two germline ends. This CDR3 is 13 amino acids long. The CDR3 coding sequence is TGTGCCATCGGACCAGGGGCTGGAAACACCATATATTTT. Amino acid sequence: CAIGPGAGNTIYF.

The rearrangement uses TRBV6-5 and TRBJ2-1, with D perhaps matching TRBD2 (6 bases). Trimming stripped 4 bases from V and 9 bases from J, with 19 bases between. The CDR3 is made up of 15 amino acids. Germline V gene lookup returns CDR1 MNHEY and CDR2 SVGAGI. CDR3 nucleotide sequence: TGTGCCAGCAGTTTGACCGGGACTCTCGGCTTTGAGCAGTTCTTC. This sequence encodes CASSLTGTLGFEQFF.

The gene calls are TRBV6-1 and TRBJ1-2; D is possibly TRBD1 (5 bases). Germline CDR1 reads MNHNS; CDR2 reads SASEGT. The CDR3 runs 15 residues. V was clipped by 2 bases and J by 5 bases, with 15 bases between them. The CDR3 DNA is TGTGCCAGCAGTGAATCGGGGGATCCTAGGTATGGCTACACCTTC. This translates into CASSESGDPRYGYTF.

This sequence joins TRBV29-1 and TRBJ2-2; D might be TRBD2 (5 bases). The germline V gene encodes CDR1 SQVTM and CDR2 ANQGSEA. V was clipped by 3 bases and J by 4 bases, with 15 bases between them. The CDR3 consists of 15 residues. The CDR3 reads CSVDSEGSSTGELFF. The CDR3 coding sequence is TGCAGCGTTGATTCAGAGGGCAGTAGCACCGGGGAGCTGTTTTTT.

In regard to this clone: A junction end diverges from the germline sequence, so it may reflect a read error. The chain joins TRBV27 to TRBJ2-3; tentative D call: TRBD2 (5 bases). This CDR3 contains 15 residues. From germline, CDR1 is MNHEY and CDR2 SMNVEV (reference sequence). CDR3 nucleotide sequence: TGTGCCAGCAGCTTATTTCTCGCAGGAGGAGATACGCAGTATTTT. Translating gives CASSLFLAGGDTQYF.

The rearrangement links TRBV7-2 to TRBJ1-6, with D maybe TRBD1 (5 bases). Trimming removed 5 bases at V and 3 bases at J, with 11 bases between. The CDR3 is 15 amino acids. Germline CDR1 SGHTA, CDR2 FQGNSA. CDR3 sequence reads: CASSPTGVYNSPLHF. The CDR3 coding sequence is TGTGCCAGCAGCCCCACAGGAGTCTATAATTCACCCCTCCACTTT.

V is TRBV29-1 and J is TRBJ1-4; D is possibly TRBD1 (5 bases). V lost 7 bases and J 7 bases, leaving 16 bases between the germline ends. Germline V lookup: CDR1 SQVTM, CDR2 ANQGSEA. CDR3 length: 13 amino acids. The CDR3 spells CSAARATVEKLFF. CDR3 bases: TGCAGCGCGGCCAGGGCTACGGTTGAAAAACTGTTTTTT.

The V call is TRBV6-1, the J call TRBJ1-1; tentatively, D is TRBD1 (6 bases). CDR1 and CDR2 from the germline V gene are MNHNS and SASEGT. The CDR3 is 14 amino acids. With 3 bases removed from V and 3 bases from J, the gap between germline ends came to 11 bases. CDR3: CASSDAGAYTEAFF. DNA for the CDR3: TGTGCCAGCAGTGATGCAGGGGCATACACTGAAGCTTTCTTT.